The sequence of this T cell receptor (beta chain) was determined in a study of OX40 agonist ivuxolimab in advanced cancers. Per the germline V gene, CDR1 is GTSNPN and CDR2 is SVGIG (reference sequence). V gave up 4 bases and J gave up 1 base, with 10 bases separating them. The CDR3 spans 13 residues. Assay used: immunoSEQ multiplex PCR; TCRdb lists only in-frame clones, some missing. The sample consists of 89,000 or so clones, around 90% of them appearing once. This specimen was CD4+ or CD8+ T cells sorted from blood, taken in a trial of the OX40 agonist ivuxolimab. The receptor was derived from an adult with an advanced solid tumor such as melanoma, head and neck, liver or kidney cancer. The chain carries TRBV30 and TRBJ1-2, with D unresolved. The CDR3 spells CAWKRAFNYGYTF. The DNA of the CDR3 is TGTGCCTGGAAGAGAGCCTTTAACTATGGCTACACCTTC.